This T cell receptor (beta chain) was sequenced for a study of blood T cell repertoires in COVID-19. About the research overall: Donors in the United States, Italy and Spain gave samples during acute or convalescent COVID-19. The cDNA or gDNA used as material had been derived from T cells, B-cell-depleted T cells, or PBMCs.

Germline trimming cut 0 bases from V and 5 bases from J; bases unmatched to any gene: 8. The V gene's germline CDR1 is LGHNA and CDR2 YSLEER. The CDR3 spans 16 residues. The table came from immunoSEQ multiplex PCR; TCRdb's copy has only in-frame clones and leaves some out. The data hold approximately 80,000 clones, with 70% to 85% observed a single time. The rearrangement links TRBV4-3 to TRBJ2-7; 9 bases map to TRBD1. Material for sequencing was peripheral blood. This receptor was obtained from a man between 45 and 60 years old with active or convalescent COVID-19. The DNA for the CDR3 is TGCGCCAGCAGCCAAGATATGGGACAGGGTAACGACGAGCAGTACTTC. This encodes CASSQDMGQGNDEQYF.